This TCR beta chain was found in a study of PD-1 blockade in classical Hodgkin lymphoma. Overall study: Nivolumab was administered to patients intravenously at 3 mg/kg every 2 weeks.

This clone occurred a few times. Its antigen is still unknown. TCRdb's table, derived via immunoSEQ multiplex PCR, lists solely in-frame clones and lacks some. Of tens of thousands of clones listed, around 70% are singletons. Broader study findings: Newly diagnosed patients reportedly had lower baseline TCR diversity than healthy donors. Complete responders matched newly diagnosed patients in baseline diversity.

All the patients suffered relapse after autologous stem cell transplantation, and brentuximab vedotin exposure differed. V was clipped by 10 bases and J by 4 bases, with 25 bases between them. The CDR3 consists of 17 residues. Germline V lookup: CDR1 PRHDT, CDR2 FYEKMQ (reference sequence). The receptor's source is a human donor with classical Hodgkin lymphoma. This chain joins TRBV13 and TRBJ2-2, with D maybe TRBD2 (7 bases). The input for sequencing was peripheral blood mononuclear cells (PBMCs), taken before the second cycle of nivolumab. For the CDR3, the DNA is TGTGCCACCTCCCTATTAGGGGGAGGGACTCGCACCGGGGAGCTGTTTTTT. Amino acids: CATSLLGGGTRTGELFF. Full variable domain (rest looked up from reference TRBV13 and TRBJ2-2): AAGVIQSPRHLIKEKRETATLKCYPIPRHDTVYWYQQGPGQDPQFLISFYEKMQSDKGSIPDRFSAQQFSDYHSELNMSSLELGDSALYFCATSLLGGGTRTGELFFGEGSRLTVL.